What follows describes a single T cell receptor (beta chain). As yet, its antigen is unknown. These data are taken from a study of T cell repertoires in cytomegalovirus infection. Study-level background: Evidence of both CMV infection and a matching HLA type came from public TCR beta signatures. Study-level findings and limits: Clonotype analysis showed dominance of the ex vivo response by HLA-C-restricted CMV-specific TCR beta clonotypes.

TCRdb ran MiXCR on the reads and lists one entry per CDR3 protein. This sample has around 74,000 distinct CDR3 sequences, with around 3.5% found just once. The germline V gene encodes CDR1 DFQATT and CDR2 SNEGSKA (reference sequence). CDR3 length equals 14 residues. Trimming cost V 3 bases and J 3 bases; bases outside gene matches: 3. Material for sequencing was PBMCs. This TCR was recovered from a human donor in good health (CMV status not recorded). Some clones in this sample may be carry-over from other donors' samples. The chain couples TRBV20-1 to TRBJ1-2; the match to TRBD1 covers 11 bases. The CDR3 spells CSASRTGGDYGYTF. CDR3 in DNA: TGCAGTGCTAGCCGGACAGGGGGCGACTATGGCTACACCTTC.